A single sample is the source of the 3 T cell receptor beta chains below, sequenced in a study of glioma-infiltrating T cells after dendritic cell vaccination. Some clones are missing from TCRdb's copy, which holds only in-frame ones; the method was immunoSEQ multiplex PCR. The sample includes 110,000 or so clones, 90% seen only once; the top ten take roughly 2.8%. The time point: after dendritic cell vaccination, including at tumor progression/relapse. This specimen consisted of blood, obtained after dendritic cell vaccination. All receptors derive from a human donor with glioblastoma.

The V gene is TRBV18, the J gene TRBJ2-1; 7 bases are a match to TRBD2. V was clipped by 0 bases and J by 4 bases; unmatched bases: 3. This CDR3 comprises 15 residues. Germline CDR1 KGHSH, CDR2 LQKENI. Here the CDR3 reads CASSPPWEGYNEQFF. The CDR3 bases are TGTGCCAGCTCACCACCGTGGGAGGGTTACAATGAGCAGTTCTTC.

The chain carries TRBV11-2 and TRBJ2-7; 8 bases map to TRBD2. The germline V gene encodes CDR1 SGHAT and CDR2 FQNNGV. The CDR3 is 15 residues long. Trimming took 4 bases from V and 0 from J; bases not matched to a gene: 5. CDR3: CASSYSGGTSYEQYF. For the CDR3, the DNA is TGTGCCAGCAGCTACAGCGGGGGCACCTCCTACGAGCAGTACTTC.

The chain carries TRBV2 and TRBJ2-7; 7 nucleotides align to TRBD1. J was trimmed by 5 bases and V by 6 bases; bases with no gene match: 13. Germline V lookup: CDR1 SNHLY, CDR2 FYNNEI. The CDR3 length is 15 residues. Here the CDR3 reads CASRYAPTGDHEQYF. The CDR3, as DNA: TGTGCCAGCAGATACGCCCCCACAGGGGACCACGAGCAGTACTTC.